This TCR beta chain appears in the sequencing data of a study of blood T cell repertoires in COVID-19. Background on the study: COVID-19 samples collected from the United States, Italy and Spain covered acute and convalescent phases.

CDR1 MGHRA and CDR2 YSYEKL come from the germline V gene. This CDR3 spans 14 amino acids. Trimming took 1 base from V and 0 from J, leaving 4 bases between them. Under the authors' procedure: Researchers report that nucleated cell counts were estimated from reference gene primer amplification. TCRdb's table, derived via immunoSEQ multiplex PCR, lists solely in-frame clones and lacks some. V, J and clone size are those of that table, while D and trimming were read from the DNA. Of roughly 200,000 clones in the sample, around 86% are singletons; the top ten hold roughly 10%. J is TRBJ2-4 and V is TRBV4-1; D gene unclear. This clonotype originated in a woman between 50 and 59 years old with COVID-19, enrolled during active disease. What was sequenced was peripheral blood. CDR3 residues: CASSQVQAKNIQYF. The CDR3 DNA reads as TGCGCCAGCAGCCAAGTCCAAGCCAAAAACATTCAGTACTTC.